This TCR beta chain emerged from a study of siplizumab effects on memory and regulatory T cells (dated by TCRdb to 2018 to 2020). Concerning the study at large: The study examined how the anti-CD2 antibody siplizumab affects alloreactive T-cell subsets in allogeneic mixed lymphocyte reactions built from human PBMCs. The paper as a whole reports these results and caveats: Unstimulated naive T cells appeared to be more diverse than memory T cells, and naive cells seemed to make a substantial contribution to the alloresponse. Because sequences below about 10^-5 frequency were poorly captured, only a minor fraction of alloreactive clones could be mapped to unstimulated subsets. A naive or memory phenotype could not be assigned to roughly 75-95% of proliferating CD4+ or CD8+ clones. Among mappable alloreactive CD4+ clones, the Treg-derived fraction averaged 68.8% with siplizumab versus 25% to 30% in control reactions. No functional confirmation was obtained for the suppressive function of proliferating Tregs from siplizumab cultures. The cumulative frequency of alloreactive sequences that could be traced back to unstimulated CD4+ memory T cells was significantly reduced by siplizumab.

From V the trimming removes 3 bases and from J it removes 7 bases, while the gene matches leave 7 bases of the junction unaccounted for. The CDR1 and CDR2 encoded by the germline V gene are SGHTA and FQGTGA. Including cysteine and phenylalanine, the CDR3 has 15 amino acids. The DNA shown is the 45-base CDR3, in frame from base 1. TCRbeta CDR3 sequencing was performed on sorted unstimulated T cells and on proliferating T cells recovered from mixed lymphocyte reactions. Fresh whole blood from 9 to 11 HLA-typed healthy donors was used to isolate PBMCs. Unstimulated CD4+ regulatory T cells were FACS-sorted to map the origin of alloreactive clones. For this clone: The antigen this receptor binds is unknown. Per-base quality was not reported, and no clone a single base away is much larger than it.

Libraries were constructed by the immunoSEQ multiplex PCR assay. Each sample had 80,000 to 100,000 TCR templates assayed by the deep sequencing platform. Genomic DNA extracted from sorted T cells was used for TCRbeta CDR3 sequencing. Per the source publication's procedure: Clonal analysis of TCRbeta CDR3 data was done in the R programming language. Unstimulated samples were compared with post-reaction CFSE-low samples to define alloreactive CD4+ and CD8+ clones. Regulatory or non-regulatory origin of alloreactive CD4+ clones was assigned by matching sequences to the sorted unstimulated Treg and non-Treg repertoires. Entries here come from immuneACCESS through TCRdb and include only in-frame sequences with V and J called. Some clones fail to appear in such tables; in the studies checked, an unresolved V gene covers under half of the shortfall, and the cause of the remainder is unknown. V and J calls and clone size are as listed in that table; D and trimming were resolved from the DNA. A total of over 100,000 clones appear in this sample, about 92% of them only once. Jointly, the top ten make up approximately 0.75% of the sample.

This sequence was found in a human donor in good health. The rearranged chain carries TRBV7-3 and TRBJ2-1, with 9 bases matching TRBD2. The sequencing input was Tregs sorted from blood. The sequenced DNA is TGTGCCAGCAGCTTCTCTGGCGGGAGGGCTAATGAGCAGTTCTTC. This translates into CASSFSGGRANEQFF.